A selection of T cell receptor beta chains follows, all from one sample in a study of cytomegalovirus exposure and HLA in healthy donors. The table came from immunoSEQ multiplex PCR; TCRdb's copy has only in-frame clones and leaves some out. Among about 130,000 clones, around 77% were seen once, and the ten largest hold around 1.2%. Specimen: PBMCs. All receptors derive from a man between 50 and 59 years old in good health and CMV-seronegative. CDR3s include the opening cysteine and the closing phenylalanine or tryptophan. Each record gives: clone size, J gene, V gene, D gene, CDR3 protein, CDR3 DNA. The D gene is left open where the match is weak. Size is stated for part of the rows, as once, few or many counts, or as a class when the clone is expanded.

>.|TRBJ1-5|TRBV28|.
CASSFVEGNQPQHF
TGTGCCAGCAGTTTTGTTGAGGGTAATCAGCCCCAGCATTTT
>.|TRBJ1-4|TRBV4-1|.
CASSQAGGRDEKLFF
TGCGCCAGCAGCCAAGCCGGGGGACGGGATGAAAAACTGTTTTTT
>.|TRBJ2-1|TRBV10-3|TRBD2
CAISERTSGGYNEQFF
TGTGCCATCAGTGAACGGACTAGCGGAGGCTACAATGAGCAGTTCTTC
>.|TRBJ1-5|TRBV7-2|TRBD1
CASSLEGTGHQPQHF
TGTGCCAGCAGCTTAGAAGGGACAGGGCATCAGCCCCAGCATTTT
>.|TRBJ2-3|TRBV27|TRBD1
CASSLRQGTSTDTQYF
TGTGCCAGCAGCCTCAGACAGGGGACTAGCACAGATACGCAGTATTTT
>.|TRBJ2-7|TRBV6-5|.
CASSLTGTGSYEQYF
TGTGCCAGCAGTTTAACAGGGACGGGCTCCTACGAGCAGTACTTC
>.|TRBJ2-7|TRBV4-3|.
CASSQEVAWEQYF
TGCGCCAGCAGCCAAGAAGTAGCGTGGGAGCAGTACTTC
>.|TRBJ2-6|TRBV7-6|.
CASSLLRGQSSGANVLTF
TGTGCCAGCAGCTTATTACGGGGTCAGAGCTCTGGGGCCAACGTCCTGACTTTC
>.|TRBJ1-5|TRBV6-5|.
CASREQGNQPQHF
TGTGCCAGCAGGGAGCAGGGTAATCAGCCCCAGCATTTT
>once|TRBJ2-7|TRBV18|TRBD2
CASSLAGEAEQYF
TGTGCCAGCTCACTAGCGGGAGAGGCCGAGCAGTACTTC
>.|TRBJ2-2|TRBV7-8|.
CASSPGTAPGELFF
TGTGCCAGCAGCCCTGGGACTGCGCCCGGGGAGCTGTTTTTT
>few|TRBJ2-7|TRBV6-1|TRBD1
CASSPTGTGIYEQYF
TGTGCCAGCAGCCCCACCGGGACAGGAATCTACGAGCAGTACTTC
>.|TRBJ2-7|TRBV6-5|.
CASSLNRNRYEQYF
TGTGCCAGCAGCCTTAACAGGAATAGATACGAGCAGTACTTC
>.|TRBJ1-3|TRBV9|TRBD1
CASSVGLGTEDGNTIYF
TGTGCCAGCAGCGTAGGTTTAGGGACAGAGGATGGAAACACCATATATTTT
>.|TRBJ2-3|TRBV2|TRBD1
CASGRQGRTDTQYF
TGTGCCAGCGGGAGACAGGGCCGCACAGATACGCAGTATTTT
>once|TRBJ1-2|TRBV19|.
CASRLTGSYGYTF
TGTGCCAGTAGGCTAACAGGGTCCTATGGCTACACCTTC
>.|TRBJ1-5|TRBV6-5|.
CGGGTEILANQPQHF
TGTGGGGGGGGAACAGAAATCCTCGCCAATCAGCCCCAGCATTTT
>.|TRBJ2-3|TRBV27|.
CASSSAQARASTDTQYF
TGTGCCAGCAGTTCGGCACAGGCCCGGGCTAGCACAGATACGCAGTATTTT
>.|TRBJ1-2|TRBV4-1|.
CASSRQGNDGYTF
TGCGCCAGCAGCCGGCAGGGTAATGATGGCTACACCTTC
>.|TRBJ2-2|TRBV2|TRBD2
CASSVTSANTGELFF
TGTGCCAGCAGTGTGACTAGCGCGAACACCGGGGAGCTGTTTTTT
>.|TRBJ1-2|TRBV25-1|TRBD1
CASSITRDREVGYTF
TGTGCCAGCAGTATCACCCGGGACAGGGAGGTCGGCTACACCTTC
>.|TRBJ1-4|TRBV7-9|.
CASSVSGWLSEKLFF
TGTGCCAGCAGCGTTAGCGGGTGGTTGAGCGAAAAACTGTTTTTT
>few|TRBJ2-5|TRBV15|TRBD2
CATSRAPGGRETQYF
TGTGCCACCAGCAGAGCCCCGGGAGGGAGAGAGACCCAGTACTTC
>once|TRBJ2-7|TRBV10-2|.
CASSESNYEQYF
TGCGCCAGCAGTGAGTCTAACTACGAGCAGTACTTC
>few|TRBJ1-3|TRBV1|.
CTSSQEIREPSGNTIYF
TGCACCAGCAGCCAAGAGATACGGGAACCCTCTGGAAACACCATATATTTT
>.|TRBJ2-1|TRBV7-3|TRBD2
CASSLTMTSGANEQFF
TGTGCCAGCAGCTTAACTATGACTAGCGGGGCTAATGAGCAGTTCTTC
>.|TRBJ2-1|TRBV5-1|TRBD1
CASSLELQGFNEQFF
TGCGCCAGCAGCTTAGAACTACAGGGGTTCAATGAGCAGTTCTTC
>.|TRBJ2-1|TRBV29-1|.
CSGGTFREGEQFF
TGCAGCGGCGGGACCTTCAGGGAAGGTGAGCAGTTCTTC
>.|TRBJ2-7|TRBV6-6|TRBD1
CASSYSNPGGQSEQYF
TGTGCCAGCAGTTACTCGAATCCAGGGGGCCAGAGCGAGCAGTACTTC
>.|TRBJ2-1|TRBV5-1|TRBD2
CASSLGGLAGDNEQFF
TGCGCCAGCAGCTTGGGGGGACTAGCGGGGGACAATGAGCAGTTCTTC
>.|TRBJ1-1|TRBV7-9|TRBD1
CASSHRDSQEAFF
TGTGCCAGCAGCCATCGGGACAGCCAGGAAGCTTTCTTT
>.|TRBJ2-2|TRBV29-1|.
CSVGSAGELFF
TGCAGCGTTGGGAGTGCCGGGGAGCTGTTTTTT
>.|TRBJ2-7|TRBV10-3|TRBD1
CAISGTGGYEQYF
TGTGCCATCAGTGGGACAGGGGGTTACGAGCAGTACTTC
>.|TRBJ2-1|TRBV18|.
CASSPPGGVAAEQFF
TGTGCCAGCTCACCACCCGGGGGAGTTGCGGCTGAGCAGTTCTTC
>once|TRBJ2-7|TRBV7-2|.
CASSPVSGRGEQYF
TGTGCCAGCAGCCCGGTCAGCGGCCGTGGCGAGCAGTACTTC
>few|TRBJ2-1|TRBV7-3|TRBD2
CASSSWTSGRDNEQFF
TGTGCCAGCAGCTCCTGGACTAGCGGGAGGGACAATGAGCAGTTCTTC
>few|TRBJ2-2|TRBV6-5|TRBD1
CASSRRTGDTGELFF
TGTGCCAGCAGTCGACGGACAGGGGACACCGGGGAGCTGTTTTTT
>few|TRBJ2-5|TRBV5-4|.
CASSSAGEETQYF
TGTGCCAGCAGCTCCGCTGGTGAGGAGACCCAGTACTTC
>once|TRBJ2-2|TRBV19|.
CASSGGAPGTGELFF
TGTGCCAGTAGTGGGGGGGCGCCGGGAACCGGGGAGCTGTTTTTT
>.|TRBJ1-4|TRBV5-4|TRBD1
CASSSGTGAEKLFF
TGTGCCAGCAGCTCCGGGACAGGGGCTGAAAAACTGTTTTTT
>few|TRBJ1-4|TRBV5-4|TRBD1
CASSLDRGREKLFF
TGTGCCAGCAGCTTGGATAGGGGGCGAGAAAAACTGTTTTTT
>.|TRBJ1-2|TRBV6-1|.
CASRVGWQGSYGYTF
TGTGCCAGCAGAGTCGGTTGGCAGGGCTCCTATGGCTACACCTTC
>once|TRBJ1-5|TRBV6-1|.
CASSENPRQINQPQHF
TGTGCCAGCAGTGAAAACCCTCGACAGATCAATCAGCCCCAGCATTTT
>.|TRBJ2-2|TRBV29-1|.
CSVEEFGDGELFF
TGCAGCGTTGAAGAGTTCGGTGACGGGGAGCTGTTTTTT
>once|TRBJ2-3|TRBV19|.
CASSIATSTDTQYF
TGTGCCAGTAGTATAGCCACTAGCACAGATACGCAGTATTTT
>.|TRBJ1-2|TRBV2|TRBD1
CASSEEQGAAYGYTF
TGTGCCAGCAGTGAAGAGCAGGGGGCGGCCTATGGCTACACCTTC
>.|TRBJ2-7|TRBV5-1|TRBD1
CASTSGTGGSYEQYF
TGCGCCAGTACTTCCGGGACAGGGGGCTCCTACGAGCAGTACTTC
>few|TRBJ1-3|TRBV18|.
CASSPPLSRVNTIYF
TGTGCCAGCTCACCACCGTTAAGCCGGGTTAACACCATATATTTT
>.|TRBJ2-5|TRBV19|.
CASSITGVETQYF
TGTGCCAGTAGTATCACGGGGGTAGAGACCCAGTACTTC
>.|TRBJ2-2|TRBV27|.
CASSFRGGYTGELFF
TGTGCCAGCAGTTTTAGAGGCGGGTACACCGGGGAGCTGTTTTTT
>.|TRBJ1-2|TRBV7-8|.
CASSFSRGDYGYTF
TGTGCCAGCAGCTTCTCCAGGGGTGACTATGGCTACACCTTC
>.|TRBJ2-5|TRBV11-1|TRBD2
CASTLAGVLGETQYF
TGTGCCAGCACACTAGCGGGAGTGTTAGGAGAGACCCAGTACTTC
>.|TRBJ2-1|TRBV5-8|TRBD2
CASSPIAGGAYNEQFF
TGTGCCAGCAGCCCAATTGCGGGAGGCGCCTACAATGAGCAGTTCTTC
>once|TRBJ1-1|TRBV7-2|.
CASSLGLPPTEAFF
TGTGCCAGCAGCTTGGGACTCCCGCCCACTGAAGCTTTCTTT